Listed below are T cell receptor beta chains from one sample, sequenced in a study of metastatic and nonmetastatic thyroid tumors. Using MiXCR, TCRdb reanalyzed the PCR reads. The sample carries over 55,000 clones, less than 30% recorded once. Specimen: blood. These receptors were obtained from a female donor with papillary thyroid cancer or a benign thyroid nodule (not recorded which). Some clones in this sample may be carry-over from other donors' samples. Both conserved end residues are part of each CDR3. The D gene is left open where the match is weak. The size field is filled for only some rows; it gives once, few, many or a size class.

>once|TRBV7-8|TRBJ1-6|NA
CASSLAPSGEANSPLHF
TGTGCCAGCAGCTTAGCCCCTAGCGGCGAAGCTAATTCACCCCTCCACTTT
>few|TRBV6-2/TRBV6-3|TRBJ2-7|TRBD2
CASSPRGESYEQYF
TGTGCCAGCAGCCCTCGGGGGGAGTCTTACGAGCAGTACTTC
>NA|TRBV7-2|TRBJ1-1|TRBD1
CASSTGQAFAEAFF
TGTGCCAGCAGCACCGGACAGGCGTTCGCTGAAGCTTTCTTT
>few|TRBV28|TRBJ1-2|NA
CATKTDLYGYTF
TGTGCCACGAAGACGGACCTCTATGGCTACACCTTC
>NA|TRBV20-1|TRBJ2-7|NA
CSASSSSYEQYF
TGCAGTGCTAGTTCCAGCTCCTACGAGCAGTACTTC
>NA|TRBV2|TRBJ1-3|NA
CASRYRDSGNTIYF
TGTGCCAGCAGATACAGGGACTCTGGAAACACCATATATTTT
>NA|TRBV12-3/TRBV12-4|TRBJ1-1|NA
CASSGRGLNTEAFF
TGTGCCAGCAGTGGCCGGGGCCTGAACACTGAAGCTTTCTTT
>NA|TRBV27|TRBJ2-3|TRBD2
CASSGFSGGRTDTQYF
TGTGCCAGCAGTGGGTTTAGCGGGGGCCGCACAGATACGCAGTATTTT
>NA|TRBV10-3|TRBJ1-1|TRBD1
CAIGDHRGGDTEALF
TGTGCCATAGGTGATCACAGGGGAGGTGACACTGAAGCTCTCTTT
>few|TRBV6-1|TRBJ2-7|NA
CASSHPGYEQYF
TGTGCCAGCAGCCACCCGGGATACGAGCAGTACTTC
>NA|TRBV25-1|TRBJ2-2|NA
CASSGSSWRVLGELFF
TGTGCCAGCAGTGGATCTAGCTGGAGAGTTCTGGGGGAGCTGTTTTTT
>medium-sized|TRBV6-2/TRBV6-3|TRBJ2-3|NA
CASSYGGGSMTDTQYF
TGTGCCAGCAGTTACGGTGGAGGGAGTATGACAGATACGCAGTATTTT
>NA|TRBV7-8|TRBJ2-2|NA
CASSFTRVAGELFF
TGTGCCAGCAGCTTCACCAGGGTGGCCGGGGAGCTGTTTTTT
>NA|TRBV6-2/TRBV6-3|TRBJ2-7|TRBD1
CAGSRDRGYEQYF
TGTGCCGGCAGTCGAGACAGGGGCTACGAGCAGTACTTC
>few|TRBV6-1|TRBJ2-7|NA
CARGTYSSYEQYF
TGTGCCAGGGGCACGTACAGCTCCTACGAGCAGTACTTC
>few|TRBV2|TRBJ2-7|NA
CASAVRTYEQYF
TGTGCCAGCGCAGTAAGGACCTACGAGCAGTACTTC
>medium-sized|TRBV20-1|TRBJ1-2|NA
CSASGGGYTF
TGCAGTGCTAGTGGGGGCGGCTACACCTTC
>NA|TRBV12-3/TRBV12-4|TRBJ2-7|NA
CASSLVPSYEQYF
TGTGCCAGCAGTTTGGTGCCCTCCTACGAGCAGTACTTC
>NA|TRBV9|TRBJ2-6|NA
CASSLGSSGANVLTF
TGTGCCAGCAGTTTGGGGTCTTCTGGGGCCAACGTCCTGACTTTC
>many|TRBV12-3/TRBV12-4|TRBJ2-5|NA
CASSLGGRGLEETQYF
TGTGCCAGCAGTTTAGGGGGTCGGGGACTCGAAGAGACCCAGTACTTC
>NA|TRBV7-6|TRBJ2-1|TRBD2
CASNDGGASYNEQFF
TGTGCCAGCAATGACGGGGGGGCCAGCTACAATGAGCAGTTCTTC
>once|TRBV18|TRBJ2-3|NA
CASSPPAHTDTQYF
TGTGCCAGCTCACCACCGGCCCACACAGATACGCAGTATTTT
>many|TRBV5-1|TRBJ2-1|TRBD2
CASSWGPAGGRDEQFF
TGCGCCAGCAGCTGGGGGCCAGCGGGAGGGAGAGATGAGCAGTTCTTC
>NA|TRBV11-1|TRBJ2-3|NA
CASSLGDSATDTQYF
TGTGCCAGCAGCTTAGGTGATAGCGCCACAGATACGCAGTATTTT
>NA|TRBV20-1|TRBJ2-7|NA
CSARDRSGHPYEQYF
TGCAGTGCTAGAGATCGCAGCGGACATCCCTACGAGCAGTACTTC
>NA|TRBV11-2|TRBJ2-7|TRBD2
CASSFKAGELPRFYEQYF
TGTGCCAGCAGCTTTAAGGCGGGAGAACTCCCGAGGTTCTACGAGCAGTACTTC
>NA|TRBV20-1|TRBJ2-3|TRBD2
CSARVRREGRSDTQYF
TGCAGTGCTAGAGTTAGACGGGAGGGCCGGTCAGATACGCAGTATTTT
>few|TRBV12-3/TRBV12-4|TRBJ1-1|NA
CASSLEGRSFF
TGTGCCAGCAGTTTAGAGGGGAGATCTTTCTTT
>NA|TRBV15|TRBJ2-7|TRBD1
CATCRETGTGGDEQYF
TGTGCCACCTGCAGAGAAACCGGGACAGGGGGCGACGAGCAGTACTTC
>NA|TRBV18|TRBJ2-7|TRBD2
CASSLKAGGLYEQYF
TGTGCCAGCTCACTAAAAGCGGGAGGGCTCTACGAGCAGTACTTC
>NA|TRBV20-1|TRBJ1-2|TRBD1
CGAPGGTGASIGYGYTF
TGCGGTGCCCCGGGTGGGACAGGGGCTTCCATCGGCTATGGCTACACCTTC
>NA|TRBV30|TRBJ1-6|NA
CAWSAGWNSPLHF
TGTGCCTGGAGTGCGGGGTGGAATTCACCCCTCCACTTT
>NA|TRBV28|TRBJ2-7|NA
CASSLIQGLAYEQYF
TGTGCCAGCAGTTTAATCCAGGGGCTAGCCTACGAGCAGTACTTC
>few|TRBV27|TRBJ2-7|TRBD2
CASSLKKAGVSYEQYF
TGTGCCAGCAGTTTAAAGAAGGCGGGGGTATCCTACGAGCAGTACTTC
>few|TRBV12-3/TRBV12-4|TRBJ1-5|TRBD1
CASSDRVGDSNQPQHF
TGTGCCAGCAGTGACAGGGTCGGGGATAGCAATCAGCCCCAGCATTTT
>many|TRBV20-1|TRBJ2-1|NA
CSARDLGGRNEQFF
TGCAGTGCTAGAGATCTCGGGGGTCGGAATGAGCAGTTCTTC
>few|TRBV19|TRBJ1-6|NA
CASSLKPTSPLHF
TGTGCCAGTAGCCTAAAGCCCACATCACCCCTCCACTTT
>NA|TRBV11-1|TRBJ2-3|NA
CASSFSPSGKMDTQYF
TGTGCCAGCAGCTTTAGCCCCTCTGGGAAAATGGATACGCAGTATTTT
>NA|TRBV4-3|TRBJ2-1|NA
CASSHAGSSYNEQFF
TGCGCCAGCAGCCATGCTGGATCATCCTACAATGAGCAGTTCTTC
>NA|TRBV12-3/TRBV12-4|TRBJ1-2|NA
CASSLAGPLGYTF
TGTGCCAGCAGTTTAGCTGGTCCTTTAGGCTACACCTTC
>NA|TRBV11-2|TRBJ2-3|TRBD2
CASGGGRAPTDTQYF
TGTGCTTCGGGGGGCGGGAGGGCCCCCACAGATACGCAGTATTTT
>few|TRBV2|TRBJ1-1|NA
CARSGGPGNTEAFF
TGTGCCCGAAGCGGGGGGCCAGGGAACACTGAAGCTTTCTTT